One T cell receptor (beta chain) is described in this entry. What it recognizes is unknown. The entry originates in a study of T cell responses to AZD1222 COVID-19 vaccine. Study at large: Timing groups of about 4 and about 12 weeks for second doses were pooled.

Notes on the study in general: Spike regions recognized by vaccine-associated CD4 TCRs spanned the protein, led by 160-218 and 743-854. Reportedly, nearly half of unique spike TCRs recognized epitopes outside B.1.351/B.1.1.7 mutations. White British people made up most donors, females outnumbered males, and clonal diversity was possibly underestimated.

Repertoires were generated with immunoSEQ multiplex PCR, while TCRdb's copy carries only in-frame clones and drops some. The repertoire holds fewer than 110,000 clones, approximately 89% seen once, with around 20% in the top ten. The TCR originated in an adult in good health. The sequenced sample was peripheral blood, obtained on day 0 of AZD1222 vaccination.

The CDR3: CASSLGYRVTTDTQYF. DNA for the CDR3: TGTGCCAGCAGCTTAGGTTACAGGGTAACCACAGATACGCAGTATTTT. The chain joins TRBV11-2 to TRBJ2-3, with D tentatively TRBD1 (6 bases). Germline V gene data show CDR1 as SGHAT and CDR2 as FQNNGV. The CDR3 spans 16 residues. Trimming pared 1 base from V and 2 bases from J, leaving 13 bases between.